The present T cell receptor beta chain was sequenced within a study of vaccination effects on CD4 cells after COVID-19 (dated by TCRdb to 2021 to 2024). Broadly, across the study: Participants received two doses of either the BNT162b2 or the mRNA-1273 mRNA SARS-CoV-2 vaccine. SARS-CoV-2 spike-specific CD4+ TCR repertoires from before and after mRNA vaccination were compared in COVID-19 convalescent patients and in infection-naive vaccine recipients. A total of nine to ten COVID-19 convalescent patients and several SARS-CoV-2-naive healthy vaccine recipients were included in the full study. Pre-vaccine samples from a couple of convalescent patients were drawn 16 days and one week before the first dose, 142 and 148 days after COVID-19 diagnosis. Cultures from other donors in the study were sequenced using the Oncomine TCR Beta short-read assay on an Illumina iSeq 100. Study-wide conclusions, independent of this receptor: In convalescent patients, the post-vaccine spike-reactive repertoire consisted mainly of new vaccine-induced clones, largely distinct from infection-induced clones. Limitations of the study were the small number of convalescent patients and the absence of early post-infection timepoints. Both infection-induced and vaccine-induced clones contracted markedly at late post-vaccination timepoints, which is consistent with waning T cell responses.

Receptor amplification or capture employed the immunoSEQ multiplex PCR assay. DNA from the cultured, isolated CD4+ T cells was subjected to TCR beta CDR3 sequencing. The original methods were these. Non-productive TCR sequences were discarded, and reads were trimmed to the CDR3 region, with only CDR3s of 7 or more amino acids retained. The MANAFEST web app was used to identify antigen-specific clonotypes by comparing expansion in peptide wells with expansion in reference cultures. To be called positive, a clone needed expansion at FDR<0.05 compared with the reference and with all other wells, an odds ratio greater than 5, and a frequency greater than 0.1% in two replicate wells. Clonotypes significantly expanded in SARS-CoV-2 spike wells and in at least one common cold coronavirus spike condition were defined as cross-reactive. Levenshtein distance calculated with the stringdist R package was used to assess CDR3 similarity, and unrooted trees were constructed with ape in R 3.6.1. As stored in TCRdb, this immuneACCESS dataset retains in-frame rearrangements with V and J assigned. A fraction of the clones does not appear; measured against another copy, unresolved V genes explain less than half of the discrepancy, and the remainder lacks a known reason. For V, J and clone size, that table is used; D and trimming come from the DNA. This sample holds tens of thousands of clones; 75% to 85% were observed only once. 30% to 45% of the sample is taken by the ten largest.

According to the germline V gene, CDR1 reads SGDLS and CDR2 reads YYNGEE. From the cysteine through the phenylalanine, the CDR3 covers 16 amino acids. The CDR3 DNA has 48 bases and is translated from base 1. Trimming removed 0 bases from V and 8 bases from J, leaving 20 bases between the germline ends. For this clone: This clone's antigen is unknown. There are no base qualities to consult, and no much larger clone falls within one base.

In the ViraFEST assay, PBMC were stimulated with viral peptide pools, and TCR sequencing was then used to find antigen-specific CD4+ T cell clonotypes based on their expansion. After less than 13 days of culture, CD4+ T cells were isolated with the EasySep CD4+ T cell isolation kit. Convalescent patients had PCR-confirmed SARS-CoV-2 infection between March and December 2020, before Alpha, Beta and Delta variants emerged in the United States. Over 1.5 million PBMC per well were cultured with roughly 10 ug/ml peptides in IMDM containing roughly 5% human AB serum, approximately 9.9 IU/ml IL-2 and gentamicin. Half of the culture medium was replaced with fresh IL-2-containing medium on days 3 and 7. Unless noted otherwise, every peptide stimulation condition was cultured in triplicate wells. PBMC were separated from whole blood using Ficoll-Paque Plus gradient centrifugation and were then either cryopreserved at -140C or used fresh. Genomic DNA was extracted from cultured CD4+ T cells with the QIAamp micro DNA kit.

The specimen was CD4+ T cells from PBMCs cultured with a peptide pool, collected before COVID-19 vaccination. In this chain, TRBV9 is recombined with TRBJ1-2; the D segment could be TRBD1, given 5 matching bases. The clonotype comes from a human donor who had a prior SARS-CoV-2 infection. The bases read TGTGCCAGCAGCGTAGGGGGAGGGCAGGGTTATAGAGGCTACACCTTC. Translation gives CASSVGGGQGYRGYTF.